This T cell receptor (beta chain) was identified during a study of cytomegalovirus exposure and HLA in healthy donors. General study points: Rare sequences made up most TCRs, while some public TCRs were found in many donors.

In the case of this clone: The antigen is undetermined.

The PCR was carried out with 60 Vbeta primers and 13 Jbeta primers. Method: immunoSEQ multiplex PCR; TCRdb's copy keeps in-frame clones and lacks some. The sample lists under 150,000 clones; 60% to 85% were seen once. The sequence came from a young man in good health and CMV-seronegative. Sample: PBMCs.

The CDR3, as DNA: TGTGCCAGCTCACCAAAATCGGGGAACACTGAAGCTTTCTTT. Encoded protein: CASSPKSGNTEAFF. The J gene is TRBJ1-1, the V gene TRBV18; no clear D. Germline lookup yields CDR1 KGHSH and CDR2 LQKENI. The CDR3 is made up of 14 amino acids. Trimming stripped 2 bases from V and 1 base from J, with 8 bases between.